This TCR beta chain comes out of a study of neurological immune-mediated disorders. From the 5' RACE reads, TCRdb called clonotypes with MiXCR, one entry per CDR3 protein. The sample has tens of thousands of distinct CDR3 sequences, 3% to 3.5% seen once. This clonotype appeared many times. Documented time point: longitudinal time-point 1 (baseline). There are 15 residues in the CDR3. Per the germline V gene, CDR1 is KGHDR and CDR2 is SFDVKD. The ends lost 5 bases at V and 3 bases at J; junction bases unmatched: 4. Sample: PBMCs. The source is a woman in her sixties or seventies with multiple sclerosis. V usage is TRBV24-1 and J usage is TRBJ2-1, with TRBD2 matching 9 bases. CDR3 DNA sequence: TGTGCCACCAGTGCGGCTAGCGGGGACTACAATGAGCAGTTCTTC. It translates to CATSAASGDYNEQFF.